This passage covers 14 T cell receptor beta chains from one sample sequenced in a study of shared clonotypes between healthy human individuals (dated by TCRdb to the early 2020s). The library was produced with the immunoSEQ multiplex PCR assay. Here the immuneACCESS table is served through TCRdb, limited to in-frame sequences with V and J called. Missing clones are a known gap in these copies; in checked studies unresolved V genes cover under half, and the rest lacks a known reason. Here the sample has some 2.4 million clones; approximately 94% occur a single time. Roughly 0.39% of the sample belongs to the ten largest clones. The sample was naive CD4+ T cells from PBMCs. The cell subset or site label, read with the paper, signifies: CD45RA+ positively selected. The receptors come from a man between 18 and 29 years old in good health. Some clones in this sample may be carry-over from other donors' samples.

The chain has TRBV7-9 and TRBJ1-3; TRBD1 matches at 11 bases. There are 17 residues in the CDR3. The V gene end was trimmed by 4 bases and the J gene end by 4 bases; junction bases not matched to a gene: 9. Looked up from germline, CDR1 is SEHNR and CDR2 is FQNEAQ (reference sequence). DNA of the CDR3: TGTGCCAGCAGCTCATGGCTGGGACAGGGGGAAGGAAACACCATATATTTT. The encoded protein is CASSSWLGQGEGNTIYF.

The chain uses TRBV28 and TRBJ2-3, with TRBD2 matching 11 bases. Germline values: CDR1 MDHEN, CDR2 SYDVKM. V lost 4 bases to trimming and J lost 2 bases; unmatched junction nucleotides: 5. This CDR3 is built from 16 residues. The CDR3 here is CASSSPSGRNTDTQYF. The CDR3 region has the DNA TGTGCCAGCAGTTCACCTAGCGGGAGGAACACAGATACGCAGTATTTT. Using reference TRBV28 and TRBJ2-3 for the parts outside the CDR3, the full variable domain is DVKVTQSSRYLVKRTGEKVFLECVQDMDHENMFWYRQDPGLGLRLIYFSYDVKMKEKGDIPEGYSVSREKKERFSLILESASTNQTSMYLCASSSPSGRNTDTQYFGPGTRLTVL.

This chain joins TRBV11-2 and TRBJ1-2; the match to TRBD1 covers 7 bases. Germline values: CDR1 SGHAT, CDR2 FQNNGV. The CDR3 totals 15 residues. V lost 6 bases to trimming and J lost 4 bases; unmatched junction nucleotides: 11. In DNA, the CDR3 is TGTGCCAGCAGTGACGGAGGGCAGGGGGGCTATGGCTACACCTTC. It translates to CASSDGGQGGYGYTF.

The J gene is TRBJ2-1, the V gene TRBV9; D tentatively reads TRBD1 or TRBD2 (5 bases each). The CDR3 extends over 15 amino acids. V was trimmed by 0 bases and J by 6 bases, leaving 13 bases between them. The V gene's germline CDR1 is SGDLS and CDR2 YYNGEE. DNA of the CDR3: TGTGCCAGCAGCGTAGACGGGGCTAGTGGCAATGAGCAGTTCTTC. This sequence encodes CASSVDGASGNEQFF.

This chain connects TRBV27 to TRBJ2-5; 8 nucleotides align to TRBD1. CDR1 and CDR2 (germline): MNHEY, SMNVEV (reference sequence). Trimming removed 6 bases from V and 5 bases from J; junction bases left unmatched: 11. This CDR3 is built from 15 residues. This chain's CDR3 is CASRKSQGAGETQYF. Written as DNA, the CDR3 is TGTGCCAGCAGGAAGTCTCAGGGGGCGGGGGAGACCCAGTACTTC.

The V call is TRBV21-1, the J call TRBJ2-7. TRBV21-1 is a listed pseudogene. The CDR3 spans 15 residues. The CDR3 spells CASSSRRGEIYEQYF. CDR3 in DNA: TGTGCCAGCAGCTCCCGCAGAGGGGAAATATACGAGCAGTACTTC.

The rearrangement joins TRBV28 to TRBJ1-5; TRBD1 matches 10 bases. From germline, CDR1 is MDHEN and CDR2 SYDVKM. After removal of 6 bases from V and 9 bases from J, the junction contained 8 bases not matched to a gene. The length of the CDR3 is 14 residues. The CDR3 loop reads CASRRDRGLRPQHF. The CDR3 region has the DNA TGTGCCAGCAGGAGGGACAGGGGTCTGAGGCCCCAGCATTTT.

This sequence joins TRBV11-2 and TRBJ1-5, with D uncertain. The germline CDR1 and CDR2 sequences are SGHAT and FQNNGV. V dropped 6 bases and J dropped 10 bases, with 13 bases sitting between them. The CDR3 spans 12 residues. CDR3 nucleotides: TGTGCCAGCAGTCGAGACGGAAGTCCCCAGCATTTT. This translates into CASSRDGSPQHF.

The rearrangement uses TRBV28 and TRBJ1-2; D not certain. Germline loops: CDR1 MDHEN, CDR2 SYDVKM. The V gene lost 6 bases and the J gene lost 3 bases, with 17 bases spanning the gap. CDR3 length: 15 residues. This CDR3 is CASSPSSYEHYGYTF. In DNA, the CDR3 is TGTGCCAGCAGCCCAAGTTCCTATGAGCACTATGGCTACACCTTC.

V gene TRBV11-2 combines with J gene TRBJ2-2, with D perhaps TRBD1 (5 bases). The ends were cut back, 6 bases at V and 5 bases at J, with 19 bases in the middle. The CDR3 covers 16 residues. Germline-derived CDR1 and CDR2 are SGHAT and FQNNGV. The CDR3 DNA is TGTGCCAGCAGTCGCGATACAGGAGTTAGAACCGGGGAGCTGTTTTTT. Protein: CASSRDTGVRTGELFF. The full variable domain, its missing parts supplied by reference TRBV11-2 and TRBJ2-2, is EAGVAQSPRYKIIEKRQSVAFWCNPISGHATLYWYQQILGQGPKLLIQFQNNGVVDDSQLPKDRFSAERLKGVDSTLKIQPAKLEDSAVYLCASSRDTGVRTGELFFGEGSRLTVL.

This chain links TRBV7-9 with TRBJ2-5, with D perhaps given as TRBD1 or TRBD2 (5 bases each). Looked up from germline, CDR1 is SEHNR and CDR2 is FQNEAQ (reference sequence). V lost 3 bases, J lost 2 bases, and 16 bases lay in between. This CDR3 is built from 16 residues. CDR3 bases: TGTGCCAGCAGCTTGACTCGGGGCTTAGGTCAAGAGACCCAGTACTTC. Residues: CASSLTRGLGQETQYF. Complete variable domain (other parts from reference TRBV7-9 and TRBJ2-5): DTGVSQNPRHKITKRGQNVTFRCDPISEHNRLYWYRQTLGQGPEFLTYFQNEAQLEKSRLLSDRFSAERPKGSFSTLEIQRTEQGDSAMYLCASSLTRGLGQETQYFGPGTRLLVL.

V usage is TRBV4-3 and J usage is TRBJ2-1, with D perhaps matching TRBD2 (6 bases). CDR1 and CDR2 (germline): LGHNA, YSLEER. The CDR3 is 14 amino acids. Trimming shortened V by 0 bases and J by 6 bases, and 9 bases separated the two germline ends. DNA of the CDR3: TGCGCCAGCAGCCAAGAGTCGACTAGCAATGAGCAGTTCTTC. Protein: CASSQESTSNEQFF.

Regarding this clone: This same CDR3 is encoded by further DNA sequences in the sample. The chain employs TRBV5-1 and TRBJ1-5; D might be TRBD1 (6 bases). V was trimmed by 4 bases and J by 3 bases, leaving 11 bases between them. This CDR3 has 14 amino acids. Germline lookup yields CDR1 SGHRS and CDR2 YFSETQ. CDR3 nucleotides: TGCGCCAGCAGCCTCGACAGGTCCAATCAGCCCCAGCATTTT. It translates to CASSLDRSNQPQHF.

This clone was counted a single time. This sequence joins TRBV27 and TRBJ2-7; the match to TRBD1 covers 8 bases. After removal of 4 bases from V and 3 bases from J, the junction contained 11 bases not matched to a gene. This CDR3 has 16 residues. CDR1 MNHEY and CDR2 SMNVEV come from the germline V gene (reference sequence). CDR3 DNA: TGTGCCAGCAGTTCGCGGACAGGGTCCGTCGTCTACGAGCAGTACTTC. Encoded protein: CASSSRTGSVVYEQYF.